The next 25 T cell receptor beta chains were all read from a single sample in a study of blood T cell repertoires in COVID-19. Measured with immunoSEQ multiplex PCR; TCRdb has only the in-frame clones, and not every one. The top ten hold over 0.7% of the sample, which has 190,000 or so clones, approximately 90% seen once. Sequencing used peripheral blood. Receptors were obtained from a woman younger than 30 who had recovered from COVID-19.

The chain links TRBV3-1 (or the pseudogene TRBV3-2) to TRBJ2-3; TRBD2 agrees at 11 bases. This CDR3 spans 16 amino acids. With 5 bases clipped from V and 6 bases from J, the junction kept 10 bases outside the gene matches. Germline V gene sequence: CDR1 LGHDT, CDR2 YNNKEL (reference sequence). The CDR3 sequence is CASSSLAGVIRDTQYF. The CDR3 DNA reads TGTGCCAGCAGCTCACTAGCGGGAGTTATAAGGGATACGCAGTATTTT.

This chain uses TRBV19 with TRBJ2-3, with a tentative D call TRBD2 (5 bases). V lost 5 bases and J lost 8, with 14 bases in between. The CDR3 has 13 residues. Germline CDR1 LNHDA, CDR2 SQIVND (reference sequence). Here the CDR3 reads CASSSRGYGTQYF. In DNA, the CDR3 is TGTGCCAGTAGTTCCAGAGGGTACGGTACGCAGTATTTT.

The chain couples TRBV2 to TRBJ1-1, with 7 bases identical to TRBD1. V lost 6 bases to trimming and J lost 1 base; unmatched junction nucleotides: 17. The CDR3 spans 18 residues. CDR1 SNHLY and CDR2 FYNNEI come from the germline V gene. CDR3 region: CASRDGLPGQRPNTEAFF. The CDR3 DNA follows: TGTGCCAGCAGGGATGGACTACCGGGACAGAGACCGAACACTGAAGCTTTCTTT.

The chain links TRBV20-1 to TRBJ1-5, with a weak D call TRBD1 (5 bases). Germline V gene data show CDR1 as DFQATT and CDR2 as SNEGSKA (reference sequence). Between the trimmed V and J ends, which lost 3 bases and 6 bases, there was a span of 12 bases. This CDR3 has 13 amino acids. CDR3 residues: CSASLGGGQPQHF. CDR3 nucleotides: TGCAGTGCTAGTCTCGGGGGAGGTCAGCCCCAGCATTTT.

The CDR3 DNA reads as TGTGCCAGCAGCCAAGCACCACACTACGAGCAGTACTTC. Its translation is CASSQAPHYEQYF. V is TRBV3-1 (or the pseudogene TRBV3-2) and J is TRBJ2-7, with D uncertain. This CDR3 is 13 amino acids long. V dropped 1 base and J dropped 3 bases, with 7 bases sitting between them. Germline V gene lookup returns CDR1 LGHDT and CDR2 YNNKEL (reference sequence).

The chain has TRBV9 and TRBJ2-7, with D possibly TRBD1 on 6 matching bases. V shed 2 bases and J shed 7 bases, with 19 bases lying between them. Germline CDR1 is SGDLS and CDR2 is YYNGEE. The CDR3 is 15 amino acids. The CDR3: CASSVNREPTEEQYV. CDR3 DNA sequence: TGTGCCAGCAGCGTTAACAGGGAACCGACGGAGGAGCAGTACGTC.

The table lists this clone with a count of one. The chain joins TRBV5-1 to TRBJ1-1; D gene uncertain. Deletions cut 0 bases from V and 6 bases from J, with 12 bases between. The germline V gene encodes CDR1 SGHRS and CDR2 YFSETQ. There are 14 residues in the CDR3. The CDR3 DNA is TGCGCCAGCAGCTTGGATACGGGTCAGCCTGAAGCTTTCTTT. As protein: CASSLDTGQPEAFF.

Note on this clone: Other nucleotide sequences in the sample specify the same CDR3. The chain couples TRBV7-2 to TRBJ2-5, with unresolved D. CDR1 is SGHTA, CDR2 FQGNSA, per germline. V was clipped by 0 bases and J by 2 bases, with 13 bases between them. The CDR3 sequence is 16 residues long. DNA for the CDR3: TGTGCCAGCAGCTTAGCGTTTGCAGGATCACAAGAGACCCAGTACTTC. Encoded protein: CASSLAFAGSQETQYF. The entire variable domain, with the rest obtained from reference TRBV7-2 and TRBJ2-5, is as follows: GAGVSQSPSNKVTEKGKDVELRCDPISGHTALYWYRQSLGQGLEFLIYFQGNSAPDKSGLPSDRFSAERTGGSVSTLTIQRTQQEDSAVYLCASSLAFAGSQETQYFGPGTRLLVL.

The chain uses TRBV24-1 and TRBJ2-1; D ambiguous. Germline V gene lookup returns CDR1 KGHDR and CDR2 SFDVKD. V lost 4 bases and J lost 4, with 10 bases in between. The CDR3 is made up of 14 amino acids. The CDR3 loop is CATSDPRLYNEQFF. CDR3 DNA: TGTGCCACCAGTGACCCCAGGTTATACAATGAGCAGTTCTTC.

The V gene is TRBV6-5, the J gene TRBJ2-1; TRBD2 matches at 10 bases. This CDR3 region has 15 residues. In germline, CDR1 is MNHEY, CDR2 SVGAGI. Losses at the gene ends were 5 bases for V and 3 bases for J; bases not matched to a gene: 4. Here the CDR3 reads CASSLTSGLYNEQFF. The CDR3 nucleotides read TGTGCCAGCAGTCTGACTAGCGGGCTCTACAATGAGCAGTTCTTC.

This clone was observed once. The V gene is TRBV7-9, the J gene TRBJ2-5; no definite D call. The germline CDR1 and CDR2 sequences are SEHNR and FQNEAQ (reference sequence). This CDR3 comprises 15 residues. Trimming removed 4 bases from V and 0 bases from J, with 12 bases in between. The CDR3 protein is CASSSITVYQETQYF. In DNA form, the CDR3 reads TGTGCCAGCAGCTCAATTACAGTGTACCAAGAGACCCAGTACTTC.

The gene calls are TRBV9 and TRBJ2-3; the match to TRBD1 covers 7 bases. From germline, CDR1 is SGDLS and CDR2 YYNGEE. CDR3 length equals 16 residues. The V segment lost 4 bases and the J segment 4 bases; nucleotides outside the gene matches: 12. The CDR3 protein is CASSPDRAPYPDTQYF. The CDR3 nucleotides are TGTGCCAGCAGCCCAGACAGGGCTCCATATCCAGATACGCAGTATTTT.

This clone was detected a few times. V usage is TRBV6-5 and J usage is TRBJ2-3; D might be TRBD2 (6 bases). Germline CDR1 reads MNHEY; CDR2 reads SVGAGI. Trimming pared 7 bases from V and 5 bases from J, leaving 13 bases between. The CDR3 has 13 residues. The CDR3 sequence: CASTHPGGDTQYF. In DNA, the CDR3 is TGTGCCAGCACTCACCCCGGGGGAGATACGCAGTATTTT.

The chain is built from TRBV19 and TRBJ1-2; D remains ambiguous. Germline V lookup: CDR1 LNHDA, CDR2 SQIVND (reference sequence). Trimming removed 3 bases from V and 4 bases from J, with 15 bases in between. This CDR3 is 15 amino acids long. The CDR3 protein is CASSMDSYLGYGYTF. In DNA, the CDR3 is TGTGCCAGTAGTATGGACTCATATCTTGGCTATGGCTACACCTTC. Full variable domain (rest looked up from reference TRBV19 and TRBJ1-2): DGGITQSPKYLFRKEGQNVTLSCEQNLNHDAMYWYRQDPGQGLRLIYYSQIVNDFQKGDIAEGYSVSREKKESFPLTVTSAQKNPTAFYLCASSMDSYLGYGYTFGSGTRLTVV.

The gene calls are TRBV7-9 and TRBJ2-7; D possibly corresponds to TRBD1 (5 bases). Germline CDR1 reads SEHNR; CDR2 reads FQNEAQ (reference sequence). Trimming removed 5 bases from V and 5 bases from J, with 13 bases in between. CDR3 size: 13 residues. The CDR3 DNA follows: TGTGCCAGCAGCCCGCAGGGTAACAACGAGCAGTACTTC. Translating it yields CASSPQGNNEQYF. The full variable domain, in which reference TRBV7-9 and TRBJ2-7 provide the parts outside the CDR3, is DTGVSQNPRHKITKRGQNVTFRCDPISEHNRLYWYRQTLGQGPEFLTYFQNEAQLEKSRLLSDRFSAERPKGSFSTLEIQRTEQGDSAMYLCASSPQGNNEQYFGPGTRLTVT.

This clone was counted once. The chain couples TRBV4-3 to TRBJ1-6, with a weak D call TRBD1 (5 bases). The V and J ends lost 1 base and 14 bases respectively, with 15 bases between them. The CDR3 totals 14 residues. The V gene's germline CDR1 is LGHNA and CDR2 YSLEER. CDR3 bases: TGCGCCAGCAGCCAAGTTGATAGTTCGGGGGCCCTCCACTTT. Its translation is CASSQVDSSGALHF.

CDR3: CASSQERQSNYGYTF. CDR3 coding DNA: TGTGCCAGCAGCCAAGAGCGGCAGTCTAACTATGGCTACACCTTC. The V and J genes are TRBV4-2 and TRBJ1-2; D is unresolved. Germline CDR1 reads LGHNA; CDR2 reads YNFKEQ. The germline V and J ends were trimmed by 0 bases and 0 bases, with 8 bases remaining between them. The CDR3 extends over 15 amino acids.

The chain employs TRBV6-5 and TRBJ2-7, with D maybe TRBD1 (5 bases). Trimming cost V 7 bases and J 5 bases, with 15 bases left between them. This CDR3 comprises 13 residues. Per the germline V gene, CDR1 is MNHEY and CDR2 is SVGAGI. Written as DNA, the CDR3 is TGTGCCAGCACCAAAAGGCAGGGCAACGAGCAGTACGTC. Translated, it gives CASTKRQGNEQYV.

The rearrangement joins TRBV28 to TRBJ1-2, with 7 bases lining up with TRBD1. CDR3 size: 16 residues. The V gene's germline CDR1 is MDHEN and CDR2 SYDVKM. V was clipped by 6 bases and J by 4 bases; unmatched bases: 14. The CDR3 DNA follows: TGTGCCAGCAGAGAGGACAGTTTAAGGGGGCTCTATGGCTACACCTTC. It codes for CASREDSLRGLYGYTF.

This clone was found once. The chain is built from TRBV2 and TRBJ1-2; 8 nucleotides match TRBD1. Germline CDR1 SNHLY, CDR2 FYNNEI. CDR3 length: 16 residues. The junction had 12 bases not matched to a gene; V was cut back by 6 bases and J by 3 bases. In DNA form, the CDR3 reads TGTGCCAGCAGAAGGTCAGCGACAGGGGTTTACTATGGCTACACCTTC. Amino acid sequence: CASRRSATGVYYGYTF.

The genes are TRBV12-5 and TRBJ2-7; D may be TRBD2 (5 bases). CDR1 and CDR2 from the germline V gene are LGHNT and FRNRAP. The CDR3 sequence is 14 residues long. Trimming pared 3 bases from V and 3 bases from J, leaving 12 bases between. As DNA, the CDR3 is TGTGCTAGTGGTTTTTGGCGGGCAGTCTACGAGCAGTACGTC. Translation gives CASGFWRAVYEQYV.

The DNA for the CDR3 is TGTGCCAGCAGCTGGTATGGCGGGGATTTAAACTACGAGCAGTACTTC. Its translation: CASSWYGGDLNYEQYF. V and J are TRBV7-9 and TRBJ2-7; D is perhaps TRBD2 (6 bases). Trimming left V 4 bases short and J 3 bases short, with 19 bases between. Germline values: CDR1 SEHNR, CDR2 FQNEAQ (reference sequence). CDR3 length: 16 residues.

V usage is TRBV19 and J usage is TRBJ1-5; 7 bases match TRBD1. CDR3 length: 15 amino acids. Germline CDR1 is LNHDA and CDR2 is SQIVND (reference sequence). J gave up 1 base and V 6 bases, and 6 bases lay outside the gene matches. The CDR3 region is CASSNRGMSNQPQHF. Written as DNA, the CDR3 is TGTGCCAGTAGCAACAGGGGAATGAGCAATCAGCCCCAGCATTTT. Full variable domain (remainder filled in from reference TRBV19 and TRBJ1-5): DGGITQSPKYLFRKEGQNVTLSCEQNLNHDAMYWYRQDPGQGLRLIYYSQIVNDFQKGDIAEGYSVSREKKESFPLTVTSAQKNPTAFYLCASSNRGMSNQPQHFGDGTRLSIL.

The sample holds one count of this clone. The chain employs TRBV4-3 and TRBJ2-7; a possible D gene is TRBD1 (6 bases). This CDR3 spans 16 amino acids. Per the germline V gene, CDR1 is LGHNA and CDR2 is YSLEER. Trimming pared 5 bases from V and 3 bases from J, leaving 20 bases between. CDR3 sequence reads: CASSFGTTGEVYEQYF. The CDR3 DNA reads TGCGCCAGCAGCTTTGGGACGACAGGAGAAGTCTACGAGCAGTACTTC.

V gene TRBV5-1 combines with J gene TRBJ2-1; possibly TRBD2 for D (5 bases). The V gene's germline CDR1 is SGHRS and CDR2 YFSETQ. Trimming pared 4 bases from V and 0 bases from J, leaving 11 bases between. This CDR3 region has 15 residues. The CDR3 loop is CASSATGSSYNEQFF. The CDR3 region has the DNA TGCGCCAGCAGCGCGACTGGGAGCTCCTACAATGAGCAGTTCTTC.